The rows below give T cell receptor beta chains drawn from one sample of a study of CD4 T cells in relation to SARS-CoV-2 and coronaviruses. Profiled with immunoSEQ multiplex PCR; TCRdb holds only in-frame clones, not every one. The sample has under 50,000 clones; roughly 90% are singletons. Sequences were obtained from memory CD4+ T cells from PBMCs. The receptors originated from an adult with COVID-19. CDR3s include the opening cysteine and the closing phenylalanine or tryptophan. The order of the fields is J gene, clone size, CDR3 length, V gene, D gene, CDR3 protein, CDR3 DNA. D genes are given only for firm matches. A clone size is listed for some rows: how often the clone was seen (once, few, many), or a class if it is expanded.

TRBJ2-1	.	12	TRBV2	.	CASSGSSNEQFF	TGTGCCAGCAGTGGGTCGAGCAATGAGCAGTTCTTC
TRBJ1-2	.	17	TRBV6-4	.	CASSSRPGGDSNYGYTF	TGTGCCAGCAGTAGCAGGCCGGGGGGCGATTCCAACTATGGCTACACCTTC
TRBJ1-6	once	17	TRBV5-5	TRBD1	CASSSDPDRVGISPLHF	TGTGCCAGCAGCTCAGACCCCGACAGGGTTGGGATTTCACCCCTCCACTTT
TRBJ2-1	.	16	TRBV11-3	TRBD1	CASSPYGGQGYNEQFF	TGTGCCAGCAGCCCGTATGGGGGACAGGGTTACAATGAGCAGTTCTTC
TRBJ2-1	once	13	TRBV29-1	.	CSVDRTGGHEQFF	TGCAGCGTTGATAGGACAGGAGGGCATGAGCAGTTCTTC
TRBJ1-1	.	15	TRBV5-1	.	CASSLAATMNTEAFF	TGCGCCAGCAGCTTGGCGGCGACTATGAACACTGAAGCTTTCTTT
TRBJ2-5	.	15	TRBV12-5	TRBD1	CASGVDRTYQETQYF	TGTGCTAGTGGTGTGGACAGGACGTACCAAGAGACCCAGTACTTC
TRBJ2-3	.	16	TRBV7-2	TRBD2	CASSSNSGGVVYTQYF	TGTGCCAGCAGCTCGAATAGCGGGGGGGTGGTCTATACGCAGTATTTT
TRBJ2-3	.	13	TRBV12-5	.	CASGLVRADTQYF	TGTGCTAGTGGTTTGGTACGGGCAGATACGCAGTATTTT
TRBJ2-7	.	15	TRBV6-5	TRBD1	CASSPPGRGPHEQYF	TGTGCCAGCAGTCCACCGGGCAGGGGGCCCCACGAGCAGTACTTC
TRBJ1-1	.	15	TRBV6-5	.	CASSYDVGMNTEAFF	TGTGCCAGCAGTTACGATGTAGGGATGAACACTGAAGCTTTCTTT
TRBJ1-1	.	15	TRBV5-1	TRBD1	CASSERTGVNTEAFF	TGCGCCAGCAGCGAACGGACAGGAGTAAACACTGAAGCTTTCTTT
TRBJ2-3	.	14	TRBV19	TRBD2	CATSLTSGTDTQYF	TGTGCCACTAGTCTCACTAGCGGGACAGATACGCAGTATTTT
TRBJ1-2	.	12	TRBV2	.	CASSEVRQGYTF	TGTGCCAGCAGTGAAGTGAGACAGGGCTACACCTTC
TRBJ1-2	.	13	TRBV11-3	.	CASSLAAGRGYTF	TGTGCCAGCAGCTTAGCTGCCGGGAGGGGCTACACCTTC
TRBJ2-5	.	15	TRBV5-6	TRBD2	CASSLGLAGVETQYF	TGTGCCAGCAGCTTGGGACTAGCGGGGGTGGAGACCCAGTACTTC
TRBJ2-2	.	15	TRBV6-5	.	CASRQRQVGAGELFF	TGTGCCAGCAGACAAAGACAGGTGGGGGCCGGGGAGCTGTTTTTT
TRBJ1-6	.	17	TRBV11-2	TRBD1	CASSPIDRVSWGSPLHF	TGTGCCAGCAGCCCTATCGACAGGGTTTCTTGGGGGTCACCCCTCCACTTT
TRBJ2-1	once	14	TRBV25-1	.	CASSESTAQDEQFF	TGTGCCAGCAGTGAATCGACAGCGCAGGATGAGCAGTTCTTC
TRBJ2-7	.	14	TRBV7-2	.	CASSLGTQTHEQYF	TGTGCCAGCAGCTTGGGGACTCAGACCCACGAGCAGTACTTC
TRBJ1-2	.	14	TRBV29-1	TRBD1	CSVGGTGVNYGYTF	TGCAGCGTTGGCGGGACAGGGGTTAACTATGGCTACACCTTC
TRBJ2-7	.	15	TRBV15	.	CATSRDSGQSYEQYF	TGTGCCACCAGCAGAGATAGTGGGCAGTCCTACGAGCAGTACTTC
TRBJ2-7	.	16	TRBV7-2	.	CASSLGSGLPYHEQYF	TGTGCCAGCAGCTTAGGATCGGGACTCCCCTACCACGAGCAGTACTTC
TRBJ1-6	.	12	TRBV3-1/TRBV3-2	.	CASRPEHSPLHF	TGTGCCAGCAGACCAGAACATTCACCCCTCCACTTT
TRBJ1-3	few	16	TRBV4-2	.	CASSRGTVSSGNTIYF	TGTGCCAGCAGCAGGGGGACGGTGAGCTCTGGAAACACCATATATTTT
TRBJ2-5	.	16	TRBV4-1	TRBD1	CASSEGQGNLQETQYF	TGCGCCAGCAGCGAGGGACAGGGGAACCTCCAAGAGACCCAGTACTTC
TRBJ1-5	.	17	TRBV4-1	.	CASSQEGRGGGNQPQHF	TGCGCCAGCAGCCAAGAAGGACGAGGGGGGGGCAATCAGCCCCAGCATTTT
TRBJ1-6	.	14	TRBV10-2	.	CASSEGTANSPLHF	TGCGCCAGCAGTGAAGGGACGGCGAATTCACCCCTCCACTTT